Below, 27 T cell receptor beta chains from the same sample are listed, as sequenced in a study of cytomegalovirus exposure and HLA in healthy donors. The PCR made use of 60 Vbeta and 13 Jbeta primers. TCRdb's copy holds only in-frame clones and misses some; the assay was immunoSEQ multiplex PCR. The repertoire has about 4,900 clones, roughly 80% of them found once; the top ten carry approximately 6.2%. The source material was PBMCs. The receptors originated from a woman aged 40 to 50 in good health and CMV-seropositive.

The CDR3 protein is CSVDMGQGQPQHF. The DNA for the CDR3 is TGCAGCGTTGACATGGGACAGGGACAGCCCCAGCATTTT. V usage is TRBV29-1 and J usage is TRBJ1-5, with TRBD1 matching 9 bases. V shed 3 bases, J shed 7 bases, and the junction held 4 bases outside the gene matches. The CDR3 consists of 13 residues. In germline, CDR1 is SQVTM, CDR2 ANQGSEA.

This sequence joins TRBV4-2 and TRBJ2-3; possible D gene TRBD2, 6 bases. The CDR3 covers 15 residues. Trimming shortened V by 4 bases and J by 0 bases, and 11 bases separated the two germline ends. Germline CDR1 reads LGHNA; CDR2 reads YNFKEQ. The CDR3 region has the DNA TGTGCCAGCAGCCCCGGGACTCCTAGCACAGATACGCAGTATTTT. It codes for CASSPGTPSTDTQYF.

This chain connects TRBV29-1 to TRBJ1-1; possibly TRBD1 for D (5 bases). V dropped 4 bases and J dropped 1 base, with 10 bases sitting between them. The CDR3 loop spans 13 amino acids. Germline CDR1 reads SQVTM; CDR2 reads ANQGSEA. The CDR3 sequence is CSVGQGTNTEAFF. In nucleotides, the CDR3 is TGCAGCGTTGGGCAGGGTACGAACACTGAAGCTTTCTTT.

The CDR3 sequence: CAWKQGTEAFF. The CDR3 nucleotides read TGTGCCTGGAAACAGGGGACTGAAGCTTTCTTT. The rearrangement uses TRBV30 and TRBJ1-1; 7 bases agree with TRBD1. CDR1 is GTSNPN, CDR2 SVGIG, per germline (reference sequence). Trimming cost V 4 bases and J 5 bases; bases outside gene matches: 1. The CDR3 totals 11 residues. The complete variable domain, with remaining parts taken from reference TRBV30 and TRBJ1-1, reads SQTIHQWPATLVQPVGSPLSLECTVEGTSNPNLYWYRQAAGRGLQLLFYSVGIGQISSEVPQNLSASRPQDRQFILSSKKLLLSDSGFYLCAWKQGTEAFFGQGTRLTVV.

This clone was seen just once. The chain has TRBV7-7 and TRBJ1-2; D call uncertain. The CDR3 covers 11 residues. Trimming shortened V by 6 bases and J by 4 bases, and 6 bases separated the two germline ends. Germline V gives CDR1 SSHAT, CDR2 FNYEAQ (reference sequence). The CDR3 loop is CASSCSYGYTF. CDR3 bases: TGTGCCAGCAGTTGTAGCTATGGCTACACCTTC.

The CDR3 DNA sequence: TGTGCCAGCGCAAACAGGGACGCTGAGCAGTTCTTC. This gives the protein CASANRDAEQFF. The chain combines TRBV25-1 with TRBJ2-1; possibly TRBD1 for D (6 bases). V was pared by 8 bases and J by 9 bases, with 14 bases between. Germline CDR1 is MGHDK and CDR2 is SYGVNS. This CDR3 has 12 amino acids.

V is TRBV5-1 and J is TRBJ2-1; 13 positions agree with TRBD2. CDR1 is SGHRS and CDR2 is YFSETQ in the germline V gene. The CDR3 totals 14 residues. With V trimmed by 4 bases and J by 5 bases, 0 bases remained unmatched. CDR3 sequence reads: CASSGLAGDNEQFF. The CDR3 DNA reads as TGCGCCAGCAGCGGACTAGCGGGGGACAATGAGCAGTTCTTC.

This chain connects TRBV29-1 to TRBJ1-4, with unresolved D. With 7 bases removed from V and 10 bases from J, the gap between germline ends came to 16 bases. The CDR3 is 12 residues long. Germline V gives CDR1 SQVTM, CDR2 ANQGSEA. The CDR3 reads CSAVDMSSKLFF. The CDR3 DNA is TGCAGCGCGGTTGACATGTCCTCAAAACTGTTTTTT.

The rearrangement links TRBV30 to TRBJ1-5; 7 bases map to TRBD1. Germline-derived CDR1 and CDR2 are GTSNPN and SVGIG (reference sequence). This CDR3 comprises 13 residues. With 3 bases clipped from V and 2 bases from J, the junction kept 1 base outside the gene matches. The CDR3: CAWSQGGNQPQHF. CDR3 sequence (DNA): TGTGCCTGGAGCCAGGGGGGCAATCAGCCCCAGCATTTT. Based on the CDR3 plus reference TRBV30 and TRBJ1-5, the full variable domain is SQTIHQWPATLVQPVGSPLSLECTVEGTSNPNLYWYRQAAGRGLQLLFYSVGIGQISSEVPQNLSASRPQDRQFILSSKKLLLSDSGFYLCAWSQGGNQPQHFGDGTRLSIL.

The chain couples TRBV30 to TRBJ2-5; D may be TRBD2 (6 bases). This CDR3 has 12 amino acids. Germline-derived CDR1 and CDR2 are GTSNPN and SVGIG (reference sequence). Trimming removed 6 bases at V and 5 bases at J, with 13 bases between. CDR3 amino acids: CACSMGRETQYF. The CDR3 DNA sequence: TGTGCCTGCAGCATGGGGAGGGAGACCCAGTACTTC.

The genes are TRBV30 and TRBJ1-2; weak D call: TRBD1 (6 bases). This CDR3 contains 12 residues. From germline, CDR1 is GTSNPN and CDR2 SVGIG (reference sequence). V lost 7 bases and J lost 4, with 13 bases in between. The CDR3 nucleotides read TGTGCCTCCCACAGGACAGCCTATGGCTACACCTTC. Its translation is CASHRTAYGYTF.

The chain uses TRBV2 and TRBJ2-5; 7 bases map to TRBD2. The length of the CDR3 is 16 residues. Germline CDR1 is SNHLY and CDR2 is FYNNEI. V trimming: 4 bases; J trimming: 0 bases; junction bases outside the gene matches: 8. CDR3 sequence: CASSGFGGGNQETQYF. As DNA, the CDR3 is TGTGCCAGCAGTGGTTTTGGCGGGGGTAACCAAGAGACCCAGTACTTC.

The J gene is TRBJ1-1, the V gene TRBV30, with 7 bases that match TRBD1. This CDR3 has 13 residues. CDR1 is GTSNPN, CDR2 SVGIG, per germline (reference sequence). V lost 1 base and J lost 10; bases outside the gene matches: 9. DNA of the CDR3: TGTGCCTGGAGTGGGCAGGGGGGACGGGGAGCTTTCTTT. It is translated as CAWSGQGGRGAFF.

This sequence joins TRBV29-1 and TRBJ2-5; D may be TRBD2 (6 bases). The CDR3 runs to 14 residues. V lost 4 bases and J lost 4, with 16 bases in between. The V gene's germline CDR1 is SQVTM and CDR2 ANQGSEA. CDR3 sequence reads: CSVAPGGFGETQYF. The CDR3 DNA reads TGCAGCGTTGCCCCCGGGGGTTTCGGAGAGACCCAGTACTTC.

V usage is TRBV9 and J usage is TRBJ1-1; D is perhaps TRBD1 (6 bases). V was clipped by 4 bases and J by 1 base, with 11 bases between them. The CDR3 extends over 14 amino acids. Per germline, CDR1 SGDLS and CDR2 YYNGEE. The CDR3 here is CASSLGGGNTEAFF. In nucleotides, the CDR3 is TGTGCCAGCAGCCTAGGGGGGGGGAACACTGAAGCTTTCTTT.

This chain connects TRBV5-6 to TRBJ1-1, with D maybe TRBD1 (6 bases). Trimming removed 4 bases from V and 7 bases from J, with 14 bases in between. From germline, CDR1 is SGHDT and CDR2 YYEEEE. The CDR3 has 13 residues. The CDR3 region is CASSPTGRNEAFF. Written as DNA, the CDR3 is TGTGCCAGCAGCCCGACAGGCCGTAATGAAGCTTTCTTT.

V is TRBV30 and J is TRBJ1-5; D unresolved. Per the germline V gene, CDR1 is GTSNPN and CDR2 is SVGIG (reference sequence). V shed 3 bases and J shed 5 bases, with 14 bases lying between them. The CDR3 sequence is 14 residues long. The CDR3 protein is CAWSPNRGYQPQHF. DNA of the CDR3: TGTGCCTGGAGCCCTAATCGGGGATATCAGCCCCAGCATTTT.

A single count supports this clone. The chain recombines TRBV29-1 with TRBJ1-1, with unresolved D. With 7 bases removed from V and 11 bases from J, the gap between germline ends came to 17 bases. The germline gives CDR1 SQVTM, CDR2 ANQGSEA. This CDR3 has 11 amino acids. CDR3 sequence reads: CSAERGIEAFF. CDR3 nucleotides: TGCAGCGCCGAGCGAGGGATTGAGGCTTTCTTT.

The rearrangement joins TRBV30 to TRBJ1-5; TRBD1 matches 7 bases. The V and J ends lost 3 bases and 9 bases, in that order; junction bases with no gene match: 8. Germline CDR1 and CDR2: GTSNPN and SVGIG (reference sequence). This CDR3 spans 13 amino acids. The CDR3 reads CAWSDRAVVPQHF. The DNA of the CDR3 is TGTGCCTGGAGCGACAGGGCCGTCGTGCCCCAGCATTTT.

The gene calls are TRBV18 and TRBJ1-2; 7 bases map to TRBD1. Germline CDR1 is KGHSH and CDR2 is LQKENI. CDR3 size: 14 residues. V shed 5 bases, J shed 6 bases, and the junction held 9 bases outside the gene matches. CDR3 sequence: CASSTKTGINGYTF. CDR3 DNA: TGTGCCAGCTCAACGAAGACAGGGATTAATGGCTACACCTTC.

This chain joins TRBV30 and TRBJ1-2; no clear D gene. Per the germline V gene, CDR1 is GTSNPN and CDR2 is SVGIG (reference sequence). The V end lost 2 bases, the J end lost 5 bases, and 6 bases lay between the germline ends. This CDR3 has 11 residues. This CDR3 is CAWSITYGYTF. CDR3 sequence (DNA): TGTGCCTGGAGTATCACTTATGGCTACACCTTC. Drawing the rest from reference TRBV30 and TRBJ1-2, the complete variable domain is SQTIHQWPATLVQPVGSPLSLECTVEGTSNPNLYWYRQAAGRGLQLLFYSVGIGQISSEVPQNLSASRPQDRQFILSSKKLLLSDSGFYLCAWSITYGYTFGSGTRLTVV.

The chain links TRBV2 to TRBJ2-7; 7 bases line up with TRBD1. In germline, CDR1 is SNHLY, CDR2 FYNNEI. The length of the CDR3 is 12 residues. With 8 bases clipped from V and 3 bases from J, the junction kept 4 bases outside the gene matches. The CDR3 DNA reads TGTGCCAGCCGGGACAGAGACTACGAGCAGTACTTC. This encodes CASRDRDYEQYF.

The genes are TRBV6-5 and TRBJ2-7, with 9 bases aligning to TRBD1. This CDR3 region has 15 residues. The V and J ends lost 2 bases and 3 bases, in that order; junction bases with no gene match: 5. Germline CDR1 is MNHEY and CDR2 is SVGAGI. For the CDR3, the DNA is TGTGCCAGCAGTTACGGACAGGGGCCCTACTACGAGCAGTACTTC. Translating gives CASSYGQGPYYEQYF.

This rearrangement joins TRBV29-1 to TRBJ2-1; no firm D call. CDR3 size: 11 residues. The V end was cut by 5 bases, the J end by 8 bases, with 10 bases between. Per germline, CDR1 SQVTM and CDR2 ANQGSEA. Here the CDR3 reads CSVNPEHEQFF. For the CDR3, the DNA is TGCAGCGTTAACCCCGAGCATGAGCAGTTCTTC.

The rearrangement joins TRBV30 to TRBJ2-7; TRBD1 might be the D (6 bases). The germline V gene has CDR1 GTSNPN and CDR2 SVGIG (reference sequence). Trimming removed 3 bases from V and 2 bases from J, with 8 bases in between. The CDR3 has 12 residues. CDR3: CAWRQGAYEQYF. In nucleotides, the CDR3 is TGTGCCTGGAGACAGGGTGCCTACGAGCAGTACTTC.

V and J are TRBV30 and TRBJ1-4; TRBD1 agrees at 8 bases. This CDR3 is built from 14 residues. Germline V CDR1 and CDR2: GTSNPN, SVGIG (reference sequence). With V trimmed by 6 bases and J by 8 bases, 11 bases remained unmatched. The CDR3 here is CACPDRDYQEKLFF. The CDR3, as DNA: TGTGCCTGTCCGGACAGGGACTATCAAGAAAAACTGTTTTTT.

V gene TRBV30 combines with J gene TRBJ1-1; 8 bases match TRBD1. The V gene's germline CDR1 is GTSNPN and CDR2 SVGIG (reference sequence). The CDR3 sequence is 14 residues long. With V trimmed by 3 bases and J by 1 base, 4 bases remained unmatched. For the CDR3, the DNA is TGTGCCTGGAGCGTCGGGACAGGGAACACTGAAGCTTTCTTT. Its translation: CAWSVGTGNTEAFF.